A single sample gave rise to the 26 T cell receptor beta chains below, sequenced in a study of T cell changes during pregnancy in multiple sclerosis. Generated by immunoSEQ multiplex PCR, the TCRdb table keeps only in-frame clones and is missing some. The sample carries around 57,000 clones, roughly nine tenths recorded once. Sequenced material: peripheral blood, taken in the first trimester of pregnancy. These TCRs come from a female donor with multiple sclerosis, enrolled in a pregnancy study.

The chain carries TRBV19 and TRBJ2-7; 7 bases line up with TRBD1. Unmatched junction bases numbered 8, after V lost 9 bases and J lost 0 bases. This CDR3 is 14 amino acids long. Germline-derived CDR1 and CDR2 are LNHDA and SQIVND (reference sequence). CDR3 sequence (DNA): TGTGCCAGCACCACGGACAGGTACTCCTACGAGCAGTACTTC. Its protein is CASTTDRYSYEQYF. The full variable domain, completed using reference TRBV19 and TRBJ2-7, is DGGITQSPKYLFRKEGQNVTLSCEQNLNHDAMYWYRQDPGQGLRLIYYSQIVNDFQKGDIAEGYSVSREKKESFPLTVTSAQKNPTAFYLCASTTDRYSYEQYFGPGTRLTVT.

The gene calls are TRBV27 and TRBJ2-1, with TRBD1 matching 7 bases. The CDR3 loop spans 17 amino acids. Germline assignment: CDR1 MNHEY and CDR2 SMNVEV (reference sequence). The V segment lost 5 bases and the J segment 2 bases; nucleotides outside the gene matches: 12. CDR3 nucleotides: TGTGCCAGCAGTCGCCGACCCGGGACAGACCCCTACAATGAGCAGTTCTTC. This sequence encodes CASSRRPGTDPYNEQFF.

The chain carries TRBV11-2 and TRBJ1-2; D is perhaps TRBD1 (5 bases). The CDR3 is made up of 12 amino acids. The germline V and J ends were trimmed by 8 bases and 6 bases, with 13 bases remaining between them. Germline V gene data show CDR1 as SGHAT and CDR2 as FQNNGV. In DNA form, the CDR3 reads TGTGCCAGCCGGGGGGAGGGACATGGCTACACCTTC. It translates to CASRGEGHGYTF.

The rearrangement uses TRBV6-5 and TRBJ1-6; a possible D gene is TRBD1 (5 bases). The CDR3 spans 15 residues. Germline V lookup: CDR1 MNHEY, CDR2 SVGAGI. Trimming pared 0 bases from V and 9 bases from J, leaving 12 bases between. The CDR3 nucleotides read TGTGCCAGCAGTTACTCGAACAGGAGGGGTTCACCCCTCCACTTT. Translation: CASSYSNRRGSPLHF.

The chain is built from TRBV5-4 and TRBJ1-5; 9 nucleotides align to TRBD1. This CDR3 region has 15 residues. CDR1 and CDR2 (germline): SGHNT, YYREEE (reference sequence). V shed 4 bases and J 6 bases; nucleotides not matched to a gene: 8. As DNA, the CDR3 is TGTGCCAGCAGCCTTACAGGGGGCTCTAGTCAGCCCCAGCATTTT. This sequence encodes CASSLTGGSSQPQHF.

V gene TRBV30 combines with J gene TRBJ2-3; D is unclear. V was cut by 2 bases and J by 2 bases, with 8 bases left in between. Per germline, CDR1 GTSNPN and CDR2 SVGIG (reference sequence). CDR3 length: 13 amino acids. The chain's CDR3 is CAWSRGTTDTQYF. CDR3 nucleotides: TGTGCCTGGAGTCGCGGAACCACAGATACGCAGTATTTT.

The chain joins TRBV18 to TRBJ1-1; the D gene is possibly TRBD1 (5 bases). V was clipped by 1 base and J by 6 bases, with 21 bases between them. CDR1 and CDR2 from the germline V gene are KGHSH and LQKENI. CDR3 length equals 17 residues. The CDR3 sequence: CASSPLIGVREISEAFF. CDR3 bases: TGTGCCAGCTCACCACTCATAGGGGTACGTGAGATTTCTGAAGCTTTCTTT.

V is TRBV7-9 and J is TRBJ1-4; 8 positions match TRBD1. Germline loops: CDR1 SEHNR, CDR2 FQNEAQ (reference sequence). The CDR3 has 16 residues. Unmatched junction bases numbered 13, after V lost 6 bases and J lost 7 bases. CDR3 DNA: TGTGCCAGCAGTCTAGCGCCTAACAGGGGGAGTGAAAAACTGTTTTTT. Translated, it gives CASSLAPNRGSEKLFF.

CDR3 region: CASSPYRAAGLAGEGSYNEQFF. The CDR3 nucleotides are TGTGCCAGCAGCCCTTATCGTGCAGCTGGACTAGCGGGGGAGGGCTCCTACAATGAGCAGTTCTTC. The J gene is TRBJ2-1, the V gene TRBV4-2; TRBD2 matches at 13 bases. In germline, CDR1 is LGHNA, CDR2 YNFKEQ. The CDR3 has 22 residues. J was trimmed by 0 bases and V by 4 bases; bases with no gene match: 18.

Only one count was recorded for this clone. J is TRBJ2-7 and V is TRBV5-4; 7 bases fit TRBD1. J lost 1 base, V lost 0 bases, and 4 bases had no gene match. This CDR3 is 15 amino acids long. CDR1 is SGHNT, CDR2 YYREEE, per germline (reference sequence). The CDR3 sequence is CASSLGQGASYEQYF. DNA of the CDR3: TGTGCCAGCAGCTTGGGACAGGGTGCGTCCTACGAGCAGTACTTC.

J is TRBJ1-1 and V is TRBV4-2; D call uncertain. V dropped 0 bases and J dropped 1 base, with 6 bases sitting between them. From germline, CDR1 is LGHNA and CDR2 YNFKEQ. CDR3 length: 14 amino acids. The CDR3 region has the DNA TGTGCCAGCAGCCAAGATCAATCGAACACTGAAGCTTTCTTT. The encoded protein is CASSQDQSNTEAFF.

This chain uses TRBV5-1 with TRBJ2-7; 10 bases agree with TRBD2. Germline values: CDR1 SGHRS, CDR2 YFSETQ. The CDR3 has 19 residues. The V and J ends lost 3 bases and 5 bases, in that order; junction bases with no gene match: 20. The CDR3 here is CASSWITSGTPSRRDEQYF. CDR3 coding DNA: TGCGCCAGCAGCTGGATCACTAGCGGGACCCCGTCGCGTCGAGACGAGCAGTACTTC.

This chain connects TRBV5-6 to TRBJ1-1; D gene ambiguous. V shed 0 bases and J shed 1 base, with 4 bases lying between them. Germline CDR1 SGHDT, CDR2 YYEEEE. This CDR3 is 13 amino acids long. CDR3 in amino acids: CASSLERNTEAFF. In nucleotides, the CDR3 is TGTGCCAGCAGCTTGGAGAGGAACACTGAAGCTTTCTTT.

V is TRBV19 and J is TRBJ2-2; 7 nucleotides line up with TRBD2. Germline values: CDR1 LNHDA, CDR2 SQIVND (reference sequence). V shed 2 bases and J 6 bases; nucleotides not matched to a gene: 3. This CDR3 has 14 residues. The chain's CDR3 is CASSIRTSAGELFF. In nucleotides, the CDR3 is TGTGCCAGTAGTATAAGAACTAGCGCCGGGGAGCTGTTTTTT.

This clone was seen more than once but under ten times. CDR3 bases: TGTGCCATCAGTCAGGGTGGAGACATTCAGTACTTC. It encodes CAISQGGDIQYF. The chain carries TRBV10-3 and TRBJ2-4; D perhaps matches TRBD1 (5 bases). Trimming shortened V by 5 bases and J by 8 bases, and 10 bases separated the two germline ends. CDR1 is ENHRY, CDR2 SYGVKD, per germline. This CDR3 has 12 residues.

The chain couples TRBV19 to TRBJ2-2; D is unresolved. The CDR3 has 12 amino acids. Trimming took 6 bases from V and 5 from J, leaving 7 bases between them. CDR1 and CDR2 (germline): LNHDA, SQIVND (reference sequence). CDR3 amino acids: CASRIRTGELFF. In DNA, the CDR3 is TGTGCCAGTAGGATCAGGACCGGGGAGCTGTTTTTT. The whole variable domain, filled in from reference TRBV19 and TRBJ2-2, reads DGGITQSPKYLFRKEGQNVTLSCEQNLNHDAMYWYRQDPGQGLRLIYYSQIVNDFQKGDIAEGYSVSREKKESFPLTVTSAQKNPTAFYLCASRIRTGELFFGEGSRLTVL.

This chain joins TRBV10-2 and TRBJ2-1; 11 positions agree with TRBD2. CDR3 length: 15 amino acids. J gave up 7 bases and V 5 bases, and 7 bases lay outside the gene matches. The germline V gene encodes CDR1 WSHSY and CDR2 SAAADI. The CDR3 DNA is TGCGCCAGCAGTTTTAGCGGGAGGGCCGAAAATGAGCAGTTCTTC. Its translation: CASSFSGRAENEQFF.

The chain is built from TRBV5-6 and TRBJ1-6; the match to TRBD1 covers 7 bases. The CDR3 runs 14 residues. V shed 3 bases and J 8 bases; nucleotides not matched to a gene: 5. CDR1 is SGHDT, CDR2 YYEEEE, per germline. The CDR3 is CASSYRDSDSPLHF. DNA for the CDR3: TGTGCCAGCAGCTACCGGGACAGTGATTCACCCCTCCACTTT.

The rearrangement links TRBV5-1 to TRBJ2-7, with 7 nucleotides matching TRBD1. The J segment lost 5 bases and the V segment lost 0 bases, leaving 11 bases of the junction unmatched. CDR3 length: 16 residues. Germline loops: CDR1 SGHRS, CDR2 YFSETQ. In DNA, the CDR3 is TGCGCCAGCAGCTTGGGATTGACAGGGAATACGGACGAGCAGTACTTC. It is translated as CASSLGLTGNTDEQYF.

In its sample, this clone was seen a few times. The chain joins TRBV29-1 to TRBJ2-3; 8 bases are a match to TRBD2. This CDR3 comprises 14 residues. Looked up from germline, CDR1 is SQVTM and CDR2 is ANQGSEA. The V gene end was trimmed by 7 bases and the J gene end by 1 base; junction bases not matched to a gene: 7. The CDR3, as DNA: TGCAGCGCTAGACCAGCGGGGGGCACAGATACGCAGTATTTT. Translating it yields CSARPAGGTDTQYF.

This clone was counted once. The rearrangement uses TRBV5-1 and TRBJ2-1, with 11 bases aligning to TRBD2. CDR1 is SGHRS and CDR2 is YFSETQ in the germline V gene. Losses at the gene ends were 5 bases for V and 9 bases for J; bases not matched to a gene: 16. This CDR3 contains 17 residues. The CDR3 loop reads CASRTAPGTSGRLEQFF. The CDR3 DNA follows: TGCGCCAGCAGAACCGCCCCCGGGACTAGCGGTCGCCTTGAGCAGTTCTTC.

The chain has TRBV29-1 and TRBJ2-2; the D gene is possibly TRBD2 (5 bases). This CDR3 has 13 residues. Germline assignment: CDR1 SQVTM and CDR2 ANQGSEA. Trimming left V 3 bases short and J 7 bases short, with 12 bases between. The CDR3 is CSVDRGGGGELFF. The DNA of the CDR3 is TGCAGCGTTGACCGCGGAGGCGGCGGGGAGCTGTTTTTT.

This clone was seen only once. The rearrangement links TRBV4-2 to TRBJ2-7; D is possibly TRBD1 (7 bases). The ends were cut back, 3 bases at V and 6 bases at J, with 24 bases in the middle. The CDR3 runs 17 residues. CDR1 and CDR2 (germline): LGHNA, YNFKEQ. The CDR3 nucleotides read TGTGCCAGCAGCCACCACCCCGGGGGAGGACAGGTCGTCGAGCAGTACTTC. Encoded protein: CASSHHPGGGQVVEQYF.

This chain connects TRBV30 to TRBJ1-3; D might be TRBD1 (6 bases). Between the trimmed V and J ends, which lost 5 bases and 3 bases, there was a span of 14 bases. CDR3 length: 14 residues. Germline V gene lookup returns CDR1 GTSNPN and CDR2 SVGIG (reference sequence). The CDR3 bases are TGTGCCTGGGCCAGAGGGGGGGGTGGAAACACCATATATTTT. Its translation is CAWARGGGGNTIYF.

This clone appeared a few times. The chain carries TRBV1 and TRBJ2-7; the D call TRBD1 from the table was never checked on the DNA. TRBV1 is a pseudogene. CDR3 length: 19 residues. This CDR3 reads CTSSHPRDTKKNPSYEQYF. The CDR3 DNA is TGCACCAGCAGCCACCCCCGAGACACAAAAAAGAATCCGTCCTACGAGCAGTACTTC.

The V call is TRBV6-1, the J call TRBJ2-1, with 12 bases identical to TRBD2. V lost 3 bases to trimming and J lost 4 bases; unmatched junction nucleotides: 1. Germline V gene sequence: CDR1 MNHNS, CDR2 SASEGT. The CDR3 runs 15 residues. The DNA for the CDR3 is TGTGCCAGCAGTGACGGGACTAGCGGGTACAATGAGCAGTTCTTC. This gives the protein CASSDGTSGYNEQFF.